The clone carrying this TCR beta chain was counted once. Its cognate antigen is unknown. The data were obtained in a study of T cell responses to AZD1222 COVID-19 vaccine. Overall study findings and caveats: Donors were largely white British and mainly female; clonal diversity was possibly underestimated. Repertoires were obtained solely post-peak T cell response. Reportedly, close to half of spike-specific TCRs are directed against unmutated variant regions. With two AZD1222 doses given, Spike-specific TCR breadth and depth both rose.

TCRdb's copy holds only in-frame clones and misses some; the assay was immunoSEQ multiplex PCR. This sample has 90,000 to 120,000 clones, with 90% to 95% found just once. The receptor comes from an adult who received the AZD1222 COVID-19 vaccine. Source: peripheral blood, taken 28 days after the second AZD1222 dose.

The CDR3 DNA is TGTGCCAGGCTATGGACCCCCGGGAAGGAGCAGTACTTC. Protein product: CARLWTPGKEQYF. V usage is TRBV6-4 and J usage is TRBJ2-7, with D maybe TRBD2 (5 bases). The V end was cut by 9 bases, the J end by 7 bases, with 19 bases between. The V gene's germline CDR1 is MRHNA and CDR2 SNTAGT. The CDR3 totals 13 residues.